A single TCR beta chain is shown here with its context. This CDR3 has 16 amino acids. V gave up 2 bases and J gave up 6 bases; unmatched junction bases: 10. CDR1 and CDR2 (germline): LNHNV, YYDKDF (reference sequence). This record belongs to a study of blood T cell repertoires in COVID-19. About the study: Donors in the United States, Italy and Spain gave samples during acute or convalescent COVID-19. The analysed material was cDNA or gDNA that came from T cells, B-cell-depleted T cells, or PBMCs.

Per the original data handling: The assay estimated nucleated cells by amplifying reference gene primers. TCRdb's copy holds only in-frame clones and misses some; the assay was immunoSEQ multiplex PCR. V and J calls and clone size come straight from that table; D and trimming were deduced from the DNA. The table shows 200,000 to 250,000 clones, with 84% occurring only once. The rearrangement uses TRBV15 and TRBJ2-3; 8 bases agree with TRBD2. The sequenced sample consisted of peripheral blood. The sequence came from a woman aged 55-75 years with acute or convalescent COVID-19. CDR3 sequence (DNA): TGTGCCACCAGCAGACGCGGCGGGGGGACACGGGATACGCAGTATTTT. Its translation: CATSRRGGGTRDTQYF.